This T cell receptor beta chain was sequenced in a study of T cell clonotyping in hematopoietic cell transplantation. Study as a whole: Pretransplant recipient samples were taken after cytoreduction. Notes on the study in general: Broader posttransplant TCR repertoire diversity was predicted by graft donor and pretransplant recipient Inverse Simpson Index values.

Time point noted: recipient sample about 28 days before transplant, after cytoreduction. Recipient blood drawn about 28 days pretransplant and days 30, 100, 180 after. Data came from immunoSEQ multiplex PCR; TCRdb stores just in-frame clones and leaves some out. The table records approximately 25,000 clones, around 80% of them present only once. Turning to this clone: The target antigen is unknown.

The J segment lost 4 bases and the V segment lost 5 bases, leaving 9 bases of the junction unmatched. Germline V CDR1 and CDR2: MNHEY, SMNVEV (reference sequence). This CDR3 has 15 residues. This chain connects TRBV27 to TRBJ1-2, with 8 bases fitting TRBD1. The sequencing here drew on peripheral blood mononuclear cells, taken before stem cell transplant. This TCR derives from a woman aged 60 to 75 with acute myeloid leukemia. Some clones in this sample may be carry-over from other donors' samples. CDR3 residues: CASSPGTGPLYGYTF. As DNA, the CDR3 is TGTGCCAGCAGTCCTGGGACAGGACCCCTCTATGGCTACACCTTC.